Listed here are 23 T cell receptor beta chains from one sample, sequenced in a study of tumor-infiltrating lymphocytes in primary liver carcinoma. A constant-region primer served to make TCR beta cDNA from about 0.45 ug total RNA. Three-round nested multiplex PCR performed with slightly modified ARM-PCR produced the TCR beta libraries. Running 9 to 10 cycles apiece, the first two PCR rounds relied on TRBV1-TRBV30 forward primers together with a C-beta reverse primer. TCRdb reprocessed the multiplex PCR reads via MiXCR and lists one record per CDR3 protein. The sample records about 330,000 distinct CDR3 sequences, 65% being singletons. Out of unsorted whole blood came the blood RNA, and germline DNA was extracted as well. Specimen: peripheral blood. These receptors all stem from a man in his forties with primary liver carcinoma and hepatitis B virus infection.

This chain uses TRBV2 with TRBJ2-2; the D gene is possibly TRBD1 (6 bases). Trimming shortened V by 6 bases and J by 13 bases, and 15 bases separated the two germline ends. The CDR3 consists of 12 residues. Looked up from germline, CDR1 is SNHLY and CDR2 is FYNNEI. The CDR3 region has the DNA TGTGCCAGCAGCCAAGACAGGAGGTGGCTGTTTTTT. Encoded protein: CASSQDRRWLFF.

Of note for this clonotype: The junction shows a germline mismatch at one end, possibly a read error. J is TRBJ2-7 and V is TRBV11-2; D not resolved. This CDR3 has 11 amino acids. Germline loops: CDR1 SGHAT, CDR2 FQNNGV. For the CDR3, the DNA is TGTGCCAGTATCTTATCCTACCAGCAGTACTTC. Amino acids: CASILSYQQYF. The full variable domain, rest sourced from reference TRBV11-2 and TRBJ2-7, is EAGVAQSPRYKIIEKRQSVAFWCNPISGHATLYWYQQILGQGPKLLIQFQNNGVVDDSQLPKDRFSAERLKGVDSTLKIQPAKLEDSAVYLCASILSYQQYFGPGTRLTVT.

This clonotype appeared many times. This rearrangement joins TRBV6-2 or TRBV6-3 to TRBJ1-4, with D hard to call. Trimming stripped 6 bases from V and 8 bases from J, with 13 bases between. The germline V gene encodes CDR1 MNHEY and CDR2 SVGEGT. This CDR3 is 13 amino acids long. CDR3 region: CASSSTGPEKLFF. CDR3 nucleotide sequence: TGTGCCAGCAGCTCGACCGGGCCAGAAAAACTGTTTTTT.

To note about this clonotype: A junction end diverges from the germline sequence, so it may reflect a read error. The rearrangement links TRBV11-2 to TRBJ2-1, with 9 bases matching TRBD1. This CDR3 is built from 16 residues. The germline V gene encodes CDR1 SGHAT and CDR2 FQNNGV. As DNA, the CDR3 is TGTGCTAGCACTAAGACGGGACAGGGAATCTACAATGAGCAGTCCTTC. This sequence encodes CASTKTGQGIYNEQSF.

This clonotype was seen more than once but under ten times. The chain links TRBV25-1 to TRBJ2-7; no reliable D call. This CDR3 has 12 residues. V was trimmed by 3 bases and J by 0 bases, leaving 3 bases between them. CDR1 is MGHDK and CDR2 is SYGVNS in the germline V gene. The CDR3 DNA sequence: TGTGCCAGCAGTGATAGCTCCTACGAGCAGTACTTC. Its protein product is CASSDSSYEQYF.

About this clonotype itself: A much larger clone differs from this one at a single base, so this may be a read error. The V call is TRBV6-6, the J call TRBJ2-3, with a possible D match to TRBD1 (5 bases). In germline, CDR1 is MNHNY, CDR2 SVGAGI (reference sequence). With 7 bases removed from V and 8 bases from J, the gap between germline ends came to 16 bases. This CDR3 comprises 13 residues. The CDR3 nucleotides are TGTGCCAGCATTTCCGGACAAGGAGCTACGCAGTATTTT. Amino acids: CASISGQGATQYF.

Concerning this clonotype: Being one base from a much bigger clone, this may be a read error. A read error is likely, as this CDR3 ends without the conserved phenylalanine or tryptophan. V gene TRBV6-2 or TRBV6-3 combines with J gene TRBJ1-1; D is unresolved. The CDR3 runs 13 residues. V dropped 4 bases and J dropped 5 bases, with 11 bases sitting between them. CDR1 and CDR2 (germline): MNHEY, SVGEGT. The CDR3 protein is CASSFTDRTEAFL. The CDR3, as DNA: TGTGCCAGCAGTTTCACAGATAGGACTGAAGCTTTCCTT.

The V call is TRBV5-1, the J call TRBJ2-7; 7 bases line up with TRBD1. With 3 bases clipped from V and 2 bases from J, the junction kept 2 bases outside the gene matches. Germline V gene lookup returns CDR1 SGHRS and CDR2 YFSETQ. There are 13 residues in the CDR3. CDR3 residues: CASSWGQTYEQYF. CDR3 nucleotides: TGCGCCAGCAGCTGGGGACAGACCTACGAGCAGTACTTC.

About this clonotype: The junction differs from germline at one of its ends, possibly a read error. The chain links TRBV7-9 to TRBJ1-1; D uncertain. The germline V gene encodes CDR1 SEHNR and CDR2 FQNEAQ (reference sequence). The CDR3 consists of 14 residues. CDR3 region: CANSLSIENTEAFF. In nucleotides, the CDR3 is TGTGCCAACAGCTTATCAATCGAGAACACTGAAGCTTTCTTT. The complete variable domain, with remaining parts taken from reference TRBV7-9 and TRBJ1-1, reads DTGVSQNPRHKITKRGQNVTFRCDPISEHNRLYWYRQTLGQGPEFLTYFQNEAQLEKSRLLSDRFSAERPKGSFSTLEIQRTEQGDSAMYLCANSLSIENTEAFFGQGTRLTVV.

As regards this clonotype: The junction does not match germline at one end; this may be a read error. V and J are TRBV30 and TRBJ1-1; no clear D gene. The CDR3 has 14 residues. Germline V CDR1 and CDR2: GTSNPN, SVGIG (reference sequence). CDR3 loop: CAWGRRDGNTEVFF. CDR3 coding DNA: TGTGCCTGGGGTCGTCGGGATGGAAACACTGAAGTTTTCTTT.

A note on this clonotype: Just one base apart from a much larger clone, this may be a read error. The conserved final phenylalanine or tryptophan is absent from the CDR3, which likely points to a read error. The J gene is TRBJ1-1, the V gene TRBV6-1; 10 bases are a match to TRBD1. CDR1 is MNHNS, CDR2 SASEGT, per germline. The ends lost 6 bases at V and 4 bases at J; junction bases unmatched: 5. There are 14 residues in the CDR3. Here the CDR3 DNA reads TGTGCCAGCAGGCCCGGGACAGGGGTCACTGAAGCTTTCCTT. It yields the protein CASRPGTGVTEAFL.

Details on this clonotype: It may be a read error: a sequence one base away is much more abundant. The J gene is TRBJ2-7, the V gene TRBV5-1; D is uncertain. The CDR3 has 13 residues. Germline CDR1 SGHRS, CDR2 YFSETQ. The V and J ends lost 3 bases and 5 bases respectively, with 12 bases between them. This CDR3 is CASSSIVSDEQYF. The CDR3 nucleotides read TGCGCCAGCAGCTCGATTGTGTCCGACGAGCAGTACTTC. Using reference TRBV5-1 and TRBJ2-7 for the parts outside the CDR3, the full variable domain is KAGVTQTPRYLIKTRGQQVTLSCSPISGHRSVSWYQQTPGQGLQFLFEYFSETQRNKGNFPGRFSGRQFSNSRSEMNVSTLELGDSALYLCASSSIVSDEQYFGPGTRLTVT.

Concerning this clonotype itself: Being one base from a much bigger clone, this may be a read error. The CDR3, as DNA: TGCGCCAGCGGTTTTGACAAAAACTATGGCTACACCTTC. It yields the protein CASGFDKNYGYTF. The chain joins TRBV5-1 to TRBJ1-2, with D unresolved. The CDR3 extends over 13 amino acids. Germline CDR1 is SGHRS and CDR2 is YFSETQ. Trimming stripped 7 bases from V and 2 bases from J, with 12 bases between.

A word on this clonotype: Here the CDR3 omits its conserved ending phenylalanine or tryptophan, so a read error is the likely source. The chain employs TRBV29-1 and TRBJ1-1; D is undetermined. The germline V gene has CDR1 SQVTM and CDR2 ANQGSEA. This CDR3 region has 14 residues. For the CDR3, the DNA is TGCAGCGTTGAAGATCTGACATCGAACGCTGAAGCTTTCTAT. This codes for CSVEDLTSNAEAFY.

The chain joins TRBV7-7 to TRBJ2-7; D might be TRBD1 or TRBD2, each matching 6 bases. CDR3 length: 14 residues. Germline V gene sequence: CDR1 SSHAT, CDR2 FNYEAQ (reference sequence). The CDR3 DNA sequence: TGTGCGACCAGCCGGGGTACTGAGGGGGGCGAGCAGTACTTC. Translating it yields CATSRGTEGGEQYF.

A single count supports this clonotype. A much larger clonotype is one base distant, so this may be a read error. The chain has TRBV5-1 and TRBJ2-5, with TRBD2 matching over 10 bases. The CDR3 spans 14 residues. Germline CDR1 and CDR2: SGHRS and YFSETQ. The CDR3 DNA reads as TGCGCCGGCAGCCTAGCGGGAGCTCAAGAGACCCAGTACTTC. Translated, it gives CAGSLAGAQETQYF.

As regards this clonotype: Given a much more abundant clone one base away, this may be a read error. The chain employs TRBV6-2 or TRBV6-3 and TRBJ2-6, with 9 positions matching TRBD1. Germline assignment: CDR1 MNHEY and CDR2 SVGEGT. After removal of 3 bases from V and 0 bases from J, the junction contained 6 bases not matched to a gene. The CDR3 has 18 residues. CDR3 sequence (DNA): TGTGCCAGCAGTTATCGGGACAGGGATTTCTCTGGGGCCAACGTCCTGACTTTC. It translates to CASSYRDRDFSGANVLTF.

This clonotype has only a few counts. The rearrangement uses TRBV28 and TRBJ1-3; possible D gene TRBD1, 6 bases. Germline lookup yields CDR1 MDHEN and CDR2 SYDVKM. V was shortened by 2 bases and J by 5 bases, with 16 bases between the two germline ends. The length of the CDR3 is 16 residues. In DNA form, the CDR3 reads TGTGCCAGCAGTTTACGACAGGCCCAATACAGAAACACCATATATTTT. Translating gives CASSLRQAQYRNTIYF. The variable domain in full, completed from reference TRBV28 and TRBJ1-3, reads DVKVTQSSRYLVKRTGEKVFLECVQDMDHENMFWYRQDPGLGLRLIYFSYDVKMKEKGDIPEGYSVSREKKERFSLILESASTNQTSMYLCASSLRQAQYRNTIYFGEGSWLTVV.

The chain joins TRBV11-2 to TRBJ2-7; D may be TRBD1 or TRBD2 (6 bases each). CDR1 is SGHAT, CDR2 FQNNGV, per germline. The germline V and J ends were trimmed by 2 bases and 3 bases, with 20 bases remaining between them. The CDR3 spans 17 residues. CDR3 amino acids: CASSLRGGSRGHYEQYF. In nucleotides, the CDR3 is TGTGCCAGCAGCTTAAGAGGGGGGTCCAGGGGACACTACGAGCAGTACTTC.

With respect to this clonotype: A junction end diverges from the germline sequence, so it may reflect a read error. This CDR3 reads CAGSYRERSYNSPLHF. CDR3 nucleotide sequence: TGTGCCGGCAGTTACAGAGAGCGCTCCTATAATTCACCCCTCCACTTT. The chain uses TRBV6-2 or TRBV6-3 and TRBJ1-6; no clear D gene. This CDR3 region has 16 residues. Germline V gene lookup returns CDR1 MNHEY and CDR2 SVGEGT.

CDR3 sequence (DNA): TGTGCCAGCAGTTACTTGAGGTTGGAGGGGGCTCGGGCCAAAAACATTCAGTACTTC. This sequence encodes CASSYLRLEGARAKNIQYF. This chain joins TRBV6-6 and TRBJ2-4; possible D gene TRBD1, 7 bases. Germline V gene sequence: CDR1 MNHNY, CDR2 SVGAGI (reference sequence). This CDR3 region has 19 residues. V shed 1 base and J shed 1 base, with 20 bases lying between them.

In the case of this clonotype: The conserved phenylalanine or tryptophan normally closing the CDR3 is absent here, so this likely arose from a read error. This chain connects TRBV29-1 to TRBJ2-5; TRBD2 is a possible D gene (5 bases). Germline V gives CDR1 SQVTM, CDR2 ANQGSEA. The CDR3 is 13 amino acids. CDR3 nucleotide sequence: TGTAGCGTCCCTTGGATGGCACAAGAGACCCAGTACTTA. Amino acids: CSVPWMAQETQYL.

This clonotype has more than one count but fewer than ten. The chain links TRBV11-2 to TRBJ2-1; D possibly matches TRBD1 or TRBD2 (6 bases each). Trimming stripped 7 bases from V and 4 bases from J, with 14 bases between. In germline, CDR1 is SGHAT, CDR2 FQNNGV. This CDR3 has 14 residues. CDR3 protein: CASNARGDYNEQFF. Here the CDR3 DNA reads TGTGCCAGCAACGCTAGGGGGGATTACAATGAGCAGTTCTTC.